This is a list of T cell receptor beta chains from one sample in a study of spatial heterogeneity in lung cancer. TCRdb redid the calling of the 5' RACE reads with MiXCR, one entry per CDR3 protein. Seen here are 25,000 or so distinct CDR3 sequences, less than 5.5% observed once, and the top ten hold roughly 5.2%. This material consisted of PBMCs, taken at surgery. The receptor source for this set is a male donor with early-stage non-small cell lung cancer. CDR3s include the opening cysteine and the closing phenylalanine or tryptophan. The D gene is left open where the match is weak. Rows give clone size only sometimes, using once, few, many, or a class for an expanded clone.

clone size	V gene	D gene	J gene	CDR3 DNA	CDR3 protein
many	TRBV21-1	NA	TRBJ1-2	TGTGCCAGCAGGATGAACCGGGACAGAGAGTCCCGACACTATGGCTACACCTTC	CASRMNRDRESRHYGYTF
many	TRBV12-3/TRBV12-4	TRBD2	TRBJ2-2	TGTGCCAGCAGCGGGACTAGCGGGACCGGGGAGCTGTTTTTT	CASSGTSGTGELFF
many	TRBV5-4	TRBD1	TRBJ2-1	TGTGCCAGCAGCTCCAGGGACAGCCTAGGGTACAATGAGCAGTTCTTC	CASSSRDSLGYNEQFF
many	TRBV5-5	TRBD1	TRBJ1-4	TGTGCCAGCAGCTTCACAGGGGGTAGGGGTGAAAAACTGTTTTTT	CASSFTGGRGEKLFF
many	TRBV5-6	TRBD1	TRBJ1-2	TGTGCCAGCAGCTCCGGACAGGGGCATGGCTACACCTTC	CASSSGQGHGYTF
many	TRBV7-8	NA	TRBJ2-7	TGTGCCAGCAGCTCCGGGGGGCAAGGGTCATCATCCTACGAGCAGTACTTC	CASSSGGQGSSSYEQYF
NA	TRBV12-3/TRBV12-4	NA	TRBJ1-5	TGTGCCAGCAGCTCGATGGGATTTAGCAATCAGCCCCAGCATTTT	CASSSMGFSNQPQHF
NA	TRBV7-9	NA	TRBJ2-2	TGTGCCAGCAGCTATAACACCGGGGAGCTGTTTTTT	CASSYNTGELFF
NA	TRBV27	NA	TRBJ2-5	TGTGCCAGTGGGTTGCCCCGGGAGACCCAGTACTTC	CASGLPRETQYF
many	TRBV30	TRBD1	TRBJ2-7	TGTGCCTGGAGTGAGGGTCCCGGGACAGGCTCCTACGAGCAGTACTTC	CAWSEGPGTGSYEQYF
many	TRBV20-1	NA	TRBJ2-7	TGCAGTGCTCCCCAGCCACCCTCCTACGAGCAGTACTTC	CSAPQPPSYEQYF
few	TRBV12-3/TRBV12-4	NA	TRBJ2-7	TGTGCCAGCAGTTCCTTACCGAATCCCTACGAGCAGTACTTC	CASSSLPNPYEQYF
many	TRBV7-6	TRBD2	TRBJ2-7	TGTGCCAGCAGCTTAGCGGGTATTAGCGGGAGTTACGAGCAGTACTTC	CASSLAGISGSYEQYF
many	TRBV19	NA	TRBJ1-2	TGTGCCTCGGGGGAAGGCTACACCTTC	CASGEGYTF
many	TRBV5-4	TRBD2	TRBJ2-1	TGTGCCAGCAGCATCGTAGGGACTAGCGGGGCCAATGAGCAGTTCTTC	CASSIVGTSGANEQFF
many	TRBV20-1	NA	TRBJ2-3	TGCAGTGCTAGAGTTCCTCCGCTCACAGATACGCAGTATTTT	CSARVPPLTDTQYF
many	TRBV5-1	NA	TRBJ2-3	TGCGCCAGCAACCCGACTAGGGGTCGCACAGATACGCAGTATTTT	CASNPTRGRTDTQYF
many	TRBV6-2/TRBV6-3	TRBD1	TRBJ2-7	TGTGCCAGCAGTTATAAACAGGGGCGAACCTACGAGCAGTACTTC	CASSYKQGRTYEQYF
NA	TRBV19	TRBD1	TRBJ1-1	TGTGCCAGTAGGACAGGGGGCCGTGGTCCTGAAGCTTTCTTT	CASRTGGRGPEAFF
many	TRBV10-3	NA	TRBJ2-7	TGTGCCATCAGTGAGTCACCGGAGGGCTACGAGCAGTACTTC	CAISESPEGYEQYF
NA	TRBV28	NA	TRBJ1-2	TGTGCCAGCCGAACGGGGGGCGCATCCCTCCCGGATGGCTACACCTTC	CASRTGGASLPDGYTF
many	TRBV3-1	TRBD1	TRBJ2-7	TGTGCCAGCAGCCAATCCCACAGGGGTCAATACGAGCAGTACTTC	CASSQSHRGQYEQYF
many	TRBV12-3/TRBV12-4	NA	TRBJ2-2	TGTGCCAGCAGCCGATTGGAAGGCGTGTCCGGGGAGCTGTTTTTT	CASSRLEGVSGELFF
many	TRBV2	NA	TRBJ1-5	TGTGCCAGCAGTGCGGGTGCTGGTCGTCGCGCCCAGCATTTT	CASSAGAGRRAQHF
medium-sized	TRBV28	NA	TRBJ2-5	TGTGCCAGCAGCTCCAACAGAGGACAAGAGACCCAGTACTTC	CASSSNRGQETQYF
many	TRBV20-1	NA	TRBJ1-1	TGCAGTCTCGGGGGTCCGGGCACTGAAGCTTTCTTT	CSLGGPGTEAFF
many	TRBV3-1	TRBD2	TRBJ2-5	TGTGCCAGCAGCCGGACTAGTGCGGAGACCCAGTACTTC	CASSRTSAETQYF
many	TRBV28	NA	TRBJ2-3	TGTGCCAGCACCAAAGACTGGGGGCGGGACACGCAGTATTTT	CASTKDWGRDTQYF
many	TRBV20-1	TRBD2	TRBJ2-7	TGCAGTGCTCCGACTAGCGGGGGACACGAGCAGTACTTC	CSAPTSGGHEQYF
many	TRBV5-1	TRBD1	TRBJ1-5	TGCGCCAGCAGACCCGGACAGGGCGACCATCAGCCCCAGCATTTT	CASRPGQGDHQPQHF
medium-sized	TRBV9	NA	TRBJ1-1	TGTGCCAGCAGCGTAGATTTCGGCGGGCTCGAAGCTTTCTTT	CASSVDFGGLEAFF
NA	TRBV5-1	NA	TRBJ2-1	TGCGCCAGCAGCCCGCAACCAGCGGGCAGCTCCTACAATGAGCAGTTCTTC	CASSPQPAGSSYNEQFF